This T cell receptor (beta chain) appears in the sequencing data of a study of HIV-infected patients and healthy controls. Germline assignment: CDR1 SGDLS and CDR2 YYNGEE. V was pared by 4 bases and J by 2 bases, with 5 bases of the junction left unmatched. This CDR3 comprises 15 residues. This clonotype appeared many times. As yet, its antigen is unknown. All unsorted peripheral T cells were captured because whole blood was used without fractionation. The study, taken as a whole, reports: Compared with untreated HIV+ repertoires, healthy controls showed roughly threefold more distinct CDR3s and higher Shannon diversity.

cDNA was made from 400 to 500 ng RNA using alpha and beta constant primers. Using multiplexing indices, alpha and beta chain libraries were generated apart by chain-specific third strand synthesis. TCRdb re-called the 5' RACE reads through MiXCR, storing one row per CDR3 protein. The sample contains around 7,500 distinct CDR3 sequences, roughly 7.4% of which appear only once. This clonotype was obtained from an adult with HIV infection. V gene TRBV9 combines with J gene TRBJ2-1; the match to TRBD2 covers 8 bases. Here the sequenced sample was blood, taken before antiretroviral therapy. CDR3 sequence: CASSSTSGAYNEQFF. In nucleotides, the CDR3 is TGTGCCAGCAGCTCAACTAGCGGTGCCTACAATGAGCAGTTCTTC.